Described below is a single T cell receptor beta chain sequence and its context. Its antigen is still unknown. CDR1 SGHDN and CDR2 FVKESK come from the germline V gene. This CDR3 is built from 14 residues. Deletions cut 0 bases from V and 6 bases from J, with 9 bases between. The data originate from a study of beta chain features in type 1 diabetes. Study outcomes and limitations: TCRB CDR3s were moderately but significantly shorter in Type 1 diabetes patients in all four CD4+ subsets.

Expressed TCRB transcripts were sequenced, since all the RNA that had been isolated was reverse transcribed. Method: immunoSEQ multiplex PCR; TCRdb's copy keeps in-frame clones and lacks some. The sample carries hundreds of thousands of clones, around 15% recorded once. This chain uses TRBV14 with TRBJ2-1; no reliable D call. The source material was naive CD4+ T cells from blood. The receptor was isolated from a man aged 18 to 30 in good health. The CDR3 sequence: CASSQDFWRNEQFF. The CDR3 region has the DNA TGTGCCAGCAGCCAAGATTTTTGGCGCAATGAGCAGTTCTTC.